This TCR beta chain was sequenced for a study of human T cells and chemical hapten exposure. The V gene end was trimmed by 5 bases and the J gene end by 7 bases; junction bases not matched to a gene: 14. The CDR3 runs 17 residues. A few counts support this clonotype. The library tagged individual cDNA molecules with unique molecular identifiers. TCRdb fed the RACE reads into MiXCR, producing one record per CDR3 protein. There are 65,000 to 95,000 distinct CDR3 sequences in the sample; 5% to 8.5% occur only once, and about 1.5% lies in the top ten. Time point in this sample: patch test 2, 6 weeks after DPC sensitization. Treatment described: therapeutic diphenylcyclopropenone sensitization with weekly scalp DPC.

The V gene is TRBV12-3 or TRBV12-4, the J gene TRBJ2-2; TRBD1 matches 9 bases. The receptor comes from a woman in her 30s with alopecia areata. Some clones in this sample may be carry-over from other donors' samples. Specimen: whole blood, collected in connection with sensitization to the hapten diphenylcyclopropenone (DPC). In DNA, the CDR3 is TGTGCCAGCAGTCCGGACAGGGGAGTCCCTCGGGGCGGGGAGCTGTTTTTT. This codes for CASSPDRGVPRGGELFF.